A single T cell receptor beta chain is shown here with its context. V shed 3 bases, J shed 8 bases, and the junction held 4 bases outside the gene matches. Germline V gene sequence: CDR1 MNHEY, CDR2 SMNVEV (reference sequence). This CDR3 spans 13 amino acids. The PCR made use of 60 Vbeta and 13 Jbeta primers. Sequenced by immunoSEQ multiplex PCR; TCRdb stores in-frame clones only, minus some. This table holds approximately 210,000 clones, 79% found once. The entry originates in a study of cytomegalovirus exposure and HLA in healthy donors. J is TRBJ2-1 and V is TRBV27, with 7 bases lining up with TRBD1. The sample was PBMCs. This receptor was identified in a girl aged 10 to 17 in good health and CMV-seropositive. This chain's CDR3 is CASSLRQGDEQFF. CDR3 bases: TGTGCCAGCAGTTTGCGGCAGGGGGATGAGCAGTTCTTC.